The TCR beta chain described here comes from a study of T cell responses to AZD1222 COVID-19 vaccine. The data were produced by immunoSEQ multiplex PCR, yet TCRdb's version contains in-frame clones alone and is incomplete. The data show around 140,000 clones, 80% to 90% seen once. Findings and caveats of the study: Targeting of unmutated variant regions was reportedly seen in nearly half of spike-specific TCRs.

On this clone: Its antigen is unknown.

The CDR3 has 13 residues. Deletions cut 7 bases from V and 10 bases from J, with 19 bases between. Sequencing was performed on peripheral blood, taken on day 0 of AZD1222 vaccination. This clonotype originated in an adult in good health. The chain couples TRBV12-3 or TRBV12-4 to TRBJ1-1; D unresolved. Here the CDR3 DNA reads TGTGCCAGCACCCAGCAAGAGGCCGTGGGAGCTTTCTTT. It encodes CASTQQEAVGAFF.